This TCR beta chain was sequenced during a study of cytotoxic CD8 clonotypes in ibrutinib-treated CLL. As for the study in general: Partial responses numbered some 25 and complete responses 2; after a median about 62 months, about 14 stayed remitted and roughly twelve progressed. Patients gave response samples after a median roughly 11 months of treatment, range 6 to 36.

The intended depth for sequencing was 1 in 200,000 to 1 in 1 million T cells. The protocol was immunoSEQ multiplex PCR, while the TCRdb copy is restricted to in-frame clones and leaves out a portion. Among about 130,000 clones listed, around 80% were seen once. The specimen was PBMCs, collected after 24 months of ibrutinib treatment. The sequence was obtained from a human donor with chronic lymphocytic leukemia.

CDR3 in amino acids: CASRAGTSGGRKQFF. CDR3 in DNA: TGTGCCAGCAGAGCCGGGACTAGCGGGGGGAGGAAGCAGTTCTTC. The chain carries TRBV2 and TRBJ2-1; 15 bases fit TRBD2. The CDR3 sequence is 15 residues long. The ends lost 6 bases at V and 11 bases at J; junction bases unmatched: 8. Germline V gene lookup returns CDR1 SNHLY and CDR2 FYNNEI. The whole variable domain, remainder taken from reference TRBV2 and TRBJ2-1, is EPEVTQTPSHQVTQMGQEVILRCVPISNHLYFYWYRQILGQKVEFLVSFYNNEISEKSEIFDDQFSVERPDGSNFTLKIRSTKLEDSAMYFCASRAGTSGGRKQFFGPGTRLTVL.